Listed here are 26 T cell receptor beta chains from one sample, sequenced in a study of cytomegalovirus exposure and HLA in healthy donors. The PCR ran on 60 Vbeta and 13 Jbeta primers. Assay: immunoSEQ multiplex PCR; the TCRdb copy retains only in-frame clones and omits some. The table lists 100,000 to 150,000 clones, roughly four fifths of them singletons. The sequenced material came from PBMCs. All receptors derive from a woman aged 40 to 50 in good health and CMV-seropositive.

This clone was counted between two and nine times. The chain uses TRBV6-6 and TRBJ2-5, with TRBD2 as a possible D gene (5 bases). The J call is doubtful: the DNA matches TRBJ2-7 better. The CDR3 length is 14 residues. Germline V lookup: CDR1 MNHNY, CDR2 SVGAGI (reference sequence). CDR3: CATKPGGGSYEQYF. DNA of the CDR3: TGTGCCACCAAACCTGGTGGAGGCTCCTACGAGCAGTACTTC.

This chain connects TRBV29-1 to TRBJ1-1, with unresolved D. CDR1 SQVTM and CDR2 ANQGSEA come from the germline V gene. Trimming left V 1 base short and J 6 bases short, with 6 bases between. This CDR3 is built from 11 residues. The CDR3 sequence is CSVEGLAEAFF. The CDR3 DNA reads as TGCAGCGTTGAAGGTCTCGCTGAAGCTTTCTTT.

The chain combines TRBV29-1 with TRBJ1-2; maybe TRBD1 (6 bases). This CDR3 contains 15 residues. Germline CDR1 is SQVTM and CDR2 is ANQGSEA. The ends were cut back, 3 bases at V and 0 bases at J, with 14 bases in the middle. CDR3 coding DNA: TGCAGCGTTGATTTTCAGGGGATAGCTAACTATGGCTACACCTTC. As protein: CSVDFQGIANYGYTF.

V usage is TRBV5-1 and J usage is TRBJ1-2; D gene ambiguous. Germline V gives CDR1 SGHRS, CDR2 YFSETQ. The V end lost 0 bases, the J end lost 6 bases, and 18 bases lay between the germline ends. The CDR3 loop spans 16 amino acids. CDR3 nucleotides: TGCGCCAGCAGCTTGGGGAACCTAGGCTCGGTTAATGGCTACACCTTC. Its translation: CASSLGNLGSVNGYTF.

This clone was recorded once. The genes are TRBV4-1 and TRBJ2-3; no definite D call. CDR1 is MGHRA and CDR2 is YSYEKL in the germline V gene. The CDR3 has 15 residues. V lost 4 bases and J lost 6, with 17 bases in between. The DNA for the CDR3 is TGCGCCAGCAGCCTCCTCAGAGGCGGCTCCGATACGCAGTATTTT. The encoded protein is CASSLLRGGSDTQYF.

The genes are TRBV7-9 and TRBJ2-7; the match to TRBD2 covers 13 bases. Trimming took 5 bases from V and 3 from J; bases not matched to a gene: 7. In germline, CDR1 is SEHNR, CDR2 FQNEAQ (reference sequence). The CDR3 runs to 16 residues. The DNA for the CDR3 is TGTGCCAGCAGCGGCAGGACTAGCGGGAGTTTCTACGAGCAGTACTTC. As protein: CASSGRTSGSFYEQYF.

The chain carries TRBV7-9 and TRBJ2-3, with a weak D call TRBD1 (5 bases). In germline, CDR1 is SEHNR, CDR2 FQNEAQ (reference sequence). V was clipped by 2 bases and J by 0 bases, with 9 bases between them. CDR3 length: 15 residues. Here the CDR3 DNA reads TGTGCCAGCAGCTTATTGGGGCAGAGCACAGATACGCAGTATTTT. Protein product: CASSLLGQSTDTQYF.

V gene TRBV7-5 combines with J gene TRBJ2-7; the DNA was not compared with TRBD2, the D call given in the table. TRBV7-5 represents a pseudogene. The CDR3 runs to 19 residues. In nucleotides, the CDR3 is TGTGCCAGAAGCTTATCTAGCGGGAGTGGTGTCCTCCGGGCCTACGAGCAGTACTTC. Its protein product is CARSLSSGSGVLRAYEQYF.

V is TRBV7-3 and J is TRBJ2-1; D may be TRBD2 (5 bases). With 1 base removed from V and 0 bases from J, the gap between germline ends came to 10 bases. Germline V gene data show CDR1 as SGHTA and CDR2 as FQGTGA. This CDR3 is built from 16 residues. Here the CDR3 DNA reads TGTGCCAGCAGCTTAAGGGCGGGTAGCTCCTACAATGAGCAGTTCTTC. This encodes CASSLRAGSSYNEQFF. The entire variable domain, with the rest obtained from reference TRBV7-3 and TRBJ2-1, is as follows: GAGVSQTPSNKVTEKGKYVELRCDPISGHTALYWYRQSLGQGPEFLIYFQGTGAADDSGLPNDRFFAVRPEGSVSTLKIQRTERGDSAVYLCASSLRAGSSYNEQFFGPGTRLTVL.

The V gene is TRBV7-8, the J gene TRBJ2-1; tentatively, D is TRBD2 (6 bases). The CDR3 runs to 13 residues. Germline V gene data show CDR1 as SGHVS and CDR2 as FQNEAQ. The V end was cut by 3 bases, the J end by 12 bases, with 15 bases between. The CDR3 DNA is TGTGCCAGCAGCTTGGGGGGACCTGGACGGCAGTTCTTC. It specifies CASSLGGPGRQFF.

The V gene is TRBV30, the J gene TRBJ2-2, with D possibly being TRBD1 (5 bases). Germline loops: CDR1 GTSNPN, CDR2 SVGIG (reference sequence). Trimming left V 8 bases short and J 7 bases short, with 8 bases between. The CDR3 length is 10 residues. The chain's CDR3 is CALGHGELFF. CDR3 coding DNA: TGTGCCCTAGGACACGGGGAGCTGTTTTTT.

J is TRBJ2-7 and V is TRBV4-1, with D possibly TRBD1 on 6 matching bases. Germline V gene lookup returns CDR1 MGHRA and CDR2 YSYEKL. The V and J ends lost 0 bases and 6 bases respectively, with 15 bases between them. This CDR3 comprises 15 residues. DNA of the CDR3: TGCGCCAGCAGCCAAGATAGGGGGAGTCTACTCGAGCAGTACTTC. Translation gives CASSQDRGSLLEQYF.

The DNA for the CDR3 is TGTGCCAGCAGCAAGGGACTAGCGGCGAACACCGGGGAGCTGTTTTTT. It codes for CASSKGLAANTGELFF. The V gene is TRBV7-3, the J gene TRBJ2-2; 11 bases fit TRBD2. J gave up 0 bases and V 5 bases, and 2 bases lay outside the gene matches. The CDR3 consists of 16 residues. Per the germline V gene, CDR1 is SGHTA and CDR2 is FQGTGA.

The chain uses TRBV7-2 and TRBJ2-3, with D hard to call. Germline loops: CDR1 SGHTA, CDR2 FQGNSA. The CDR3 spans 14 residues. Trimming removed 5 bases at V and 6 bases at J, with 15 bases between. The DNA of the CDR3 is TGTGCCAGCAGCCTTATTCCCTCACTTGATACGCAGTATTTT. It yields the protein CASSLIPSLDTQYF.

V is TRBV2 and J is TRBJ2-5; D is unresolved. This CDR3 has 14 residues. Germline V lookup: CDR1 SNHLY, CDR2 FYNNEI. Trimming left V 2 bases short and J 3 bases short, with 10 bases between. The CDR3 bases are TGTGCCAGCAGTGAAATTTCTACAGAAGAGACCCAGTACTTC. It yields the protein CASSEISTEETQYF.

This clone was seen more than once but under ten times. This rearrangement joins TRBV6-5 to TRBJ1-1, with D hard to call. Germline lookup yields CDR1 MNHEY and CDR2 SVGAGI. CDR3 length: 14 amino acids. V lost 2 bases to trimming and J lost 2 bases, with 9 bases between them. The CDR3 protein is CASSYHNSNTEAFF. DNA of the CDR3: TGTGCCAGCAGTTACCACAACAGCAACACTGAAGCTTTCTTT.

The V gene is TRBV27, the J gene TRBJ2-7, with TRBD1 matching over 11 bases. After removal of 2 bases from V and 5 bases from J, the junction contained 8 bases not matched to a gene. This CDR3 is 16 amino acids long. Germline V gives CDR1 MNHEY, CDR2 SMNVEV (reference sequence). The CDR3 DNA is TGTGCCAGCAGTTTAACGGTTGGACAGGGGGCCCACGAGCAGTACTTC. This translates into CASSLTVGQGAHEQYF.

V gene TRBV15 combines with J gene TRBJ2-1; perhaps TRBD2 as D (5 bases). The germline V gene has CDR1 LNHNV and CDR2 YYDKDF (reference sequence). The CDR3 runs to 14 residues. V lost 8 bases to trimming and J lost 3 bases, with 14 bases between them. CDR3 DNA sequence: TGTGCCACCCTAAGCGCGGGCGGCTACAATGAGCAGTTCTTC. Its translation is CATLSAGGYNEQFF.

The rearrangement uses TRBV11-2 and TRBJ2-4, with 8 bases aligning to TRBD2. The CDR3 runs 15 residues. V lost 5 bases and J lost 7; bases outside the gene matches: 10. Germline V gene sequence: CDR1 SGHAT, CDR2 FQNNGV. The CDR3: CASSPYRASGNIQYF. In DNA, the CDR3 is TGTGCCAGCAGCCCGTACCGGGCTAGCGGGAACATTCAGTACTTC.

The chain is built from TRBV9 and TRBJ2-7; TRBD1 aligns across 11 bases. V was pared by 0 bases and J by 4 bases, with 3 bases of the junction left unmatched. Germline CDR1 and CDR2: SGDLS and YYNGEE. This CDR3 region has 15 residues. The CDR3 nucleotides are TGTGCCAGCAGCGTAGAAGGACAGGGGGCGTACGAGCAGTACTTC. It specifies CASSVEGQGAYEQYF.

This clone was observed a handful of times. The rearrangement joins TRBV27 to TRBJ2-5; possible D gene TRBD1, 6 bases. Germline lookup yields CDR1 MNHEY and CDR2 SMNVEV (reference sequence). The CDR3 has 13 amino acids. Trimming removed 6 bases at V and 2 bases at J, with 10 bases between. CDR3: CASSDRWQETQYF. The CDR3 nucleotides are TGTGCCAGCAGCGACAGGTGGCAAGAGACCCAGTACTTC.

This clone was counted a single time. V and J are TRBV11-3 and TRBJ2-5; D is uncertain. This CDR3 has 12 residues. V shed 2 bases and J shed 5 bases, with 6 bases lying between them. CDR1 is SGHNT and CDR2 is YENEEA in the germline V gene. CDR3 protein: CASSLTEETQYF. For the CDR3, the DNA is TGTGCCAGCAGCTTAACAGAGGAGACCCAGTACTTC.

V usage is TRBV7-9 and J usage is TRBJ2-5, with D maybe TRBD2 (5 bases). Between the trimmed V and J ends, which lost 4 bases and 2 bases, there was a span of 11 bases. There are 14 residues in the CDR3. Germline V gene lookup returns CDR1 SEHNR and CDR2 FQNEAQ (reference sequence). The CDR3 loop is CASSSLGLQETQYF. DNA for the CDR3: TGTGCCAGCAGCTCGCTCGGACTTCAAGAGACCCAGTACTTC.

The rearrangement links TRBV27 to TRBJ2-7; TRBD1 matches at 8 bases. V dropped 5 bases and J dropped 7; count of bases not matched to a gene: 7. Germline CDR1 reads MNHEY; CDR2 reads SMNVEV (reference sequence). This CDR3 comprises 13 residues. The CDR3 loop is CASSTRTGREQYF. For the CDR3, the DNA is TGTGCCAGCAGTACCCGGACAGGGAGGGAGCAGTACTTC.

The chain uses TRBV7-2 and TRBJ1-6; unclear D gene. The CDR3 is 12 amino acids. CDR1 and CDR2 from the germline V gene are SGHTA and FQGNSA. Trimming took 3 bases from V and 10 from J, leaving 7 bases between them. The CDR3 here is CASSFVESPLHF. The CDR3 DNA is TGTGCCAGCAGCTTCGTAGAATCACCCCTCCACTTT.

The CDR3 DNA is TGTGCCAGCAGTTTATCGATATCGTCACAGACCGGGGAGCTGTTTTTT. This encodes CASSLSISSQTGELFF. The rearrangement joins TRBV27 to TRBJ2-2, with no clear D. Per the germline V gene, CDR1 is MNHEY and CDR2 is SMNVEV (reference sequence). The V and J ends lost 0 bases and 5 bases respectively, with 13 bases between them. The CDR3 contains 16 residues.